This T cell receptor beta chain was identified in a study of ipilimumab plus nivolumab after autologous stem cell transplantation. Overall study: Patients received a median of about 5 ipilimumab and 8 or 9 nivolumab doses. General study findings and limits: The authors say TCR, Treg and microbiome findings warrant further study.

CDR3 length: 15 amino acids. V was clipped by 3 bases and J by 5 bases; unmatched bases: 9. CDR1 and CDR2 from the germline V gene are LGHNA and YSLEER. Assay used: immunoSEQ multiplex PCR; TCRdb lists only in-frame clones, some missing. The sample includes 9,100 or so clones, roughly three quarters of them seen just once. This clone was observed a few times. Its antigen is undetermined. Starting 14 to 28 days after autologous transplant, ipilimumab 1 mg/kg was given. Dosing: nivolumab 3 mg/kg IV, weeks 1, 4, 7, 10, then every two weeks to week 26. Sequencing used PBMCs, obtained in a trial of ipilimumab plus nivolumab as post-transplant consolidation. The sequence came from a female donor with multiple myeloma. The V and J genes are TRBV4-3 and TRBJ2-7; 8 bases are a match to TRBD2. CDR3 protein: CASSHRTSSKDEQYF. The CDR3 nucleotides read TGCGCCAGCAGCCACCGGACTAGCTCTAAGGACGAGCAGTACTTC.